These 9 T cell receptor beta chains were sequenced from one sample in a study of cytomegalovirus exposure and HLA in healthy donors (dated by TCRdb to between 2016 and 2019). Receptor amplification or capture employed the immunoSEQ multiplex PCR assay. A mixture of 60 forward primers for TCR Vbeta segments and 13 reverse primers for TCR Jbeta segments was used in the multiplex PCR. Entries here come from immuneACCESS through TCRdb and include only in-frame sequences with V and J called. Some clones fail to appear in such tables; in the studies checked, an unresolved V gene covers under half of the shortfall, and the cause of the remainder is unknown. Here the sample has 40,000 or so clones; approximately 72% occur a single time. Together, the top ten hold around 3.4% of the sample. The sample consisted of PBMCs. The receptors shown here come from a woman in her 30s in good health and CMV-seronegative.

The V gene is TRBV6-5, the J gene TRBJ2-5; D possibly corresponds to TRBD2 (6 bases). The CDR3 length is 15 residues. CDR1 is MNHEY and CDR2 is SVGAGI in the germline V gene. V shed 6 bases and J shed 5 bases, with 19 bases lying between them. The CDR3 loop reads CASSPAGPRRETQYF. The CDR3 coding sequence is TGTGCCAGCAGCCCCGCGGGGCCACGGAGGGAGACCCAGTACTTC.

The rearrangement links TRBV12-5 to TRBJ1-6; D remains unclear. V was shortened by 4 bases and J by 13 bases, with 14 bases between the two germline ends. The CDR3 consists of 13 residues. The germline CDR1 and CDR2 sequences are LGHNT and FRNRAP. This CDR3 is CASGYYPPWPLHF. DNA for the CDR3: TGTGCTAGTGGTTACTACCCCCCCTGGCCCCTCCACTTT.

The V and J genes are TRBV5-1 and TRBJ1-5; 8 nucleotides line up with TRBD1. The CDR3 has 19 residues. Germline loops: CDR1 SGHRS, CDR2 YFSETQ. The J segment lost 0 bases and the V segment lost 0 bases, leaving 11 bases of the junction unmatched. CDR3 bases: TGCGCCAGCAGCTTGGCTAGGACAGGGCCGATTTATAGCAATCAGCCCCAGCATTTT. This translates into CASSLARTGPIYSNQPQHF.

The CDR3 loop reads CASGQGQETQYF. CDR3 in DNA: TGTGCCAGCGGGCAGGGCCAAGAGACCCAGTACTTC. This sequence joins TRBV6-5 and TRBJ2-5; D is perhaps TRBD1 (5 bases). Trimming left V 8 bases short and J 1 base short, with 8 bases between. The CDR3 extends over 12 amino acids. Germline V lookup: CDR1 MNHEY, CDR2 SVGAGI.

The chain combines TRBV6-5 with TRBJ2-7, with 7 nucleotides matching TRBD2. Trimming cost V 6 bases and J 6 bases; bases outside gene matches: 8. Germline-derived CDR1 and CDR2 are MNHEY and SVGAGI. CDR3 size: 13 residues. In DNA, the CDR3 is TGTGCCAGCAGCCCCAAGGGAGGGTTCGAGCAGTACTTC. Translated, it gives CASSPKGGFEQYF.

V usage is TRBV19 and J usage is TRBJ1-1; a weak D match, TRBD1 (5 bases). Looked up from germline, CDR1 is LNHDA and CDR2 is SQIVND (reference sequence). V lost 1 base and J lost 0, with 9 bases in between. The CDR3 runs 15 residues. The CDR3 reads CASSIVDSMNTEAFF. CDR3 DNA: TGTGCCAGTAGTATAGTCGACAGCATGAACACTGAAGCTTTCTTT. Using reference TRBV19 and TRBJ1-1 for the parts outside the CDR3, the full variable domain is DGGITQSPKYLFRKEGQNVTLSCEQNLNHDAMYWYRQDPGQGLRLIYYSQIVNDFQKGDIAEGYSVSREKKESFPLTVTSAQKNPTAFYLCASSIVDSMNTEAFFGQGTRLTVV.

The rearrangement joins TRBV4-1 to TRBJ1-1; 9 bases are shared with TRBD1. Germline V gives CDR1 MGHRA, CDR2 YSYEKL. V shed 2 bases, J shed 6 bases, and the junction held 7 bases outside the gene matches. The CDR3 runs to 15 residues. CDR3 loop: CASSQMLQGAPEAFF. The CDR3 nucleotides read TGCGCCAGCAGCCAAATGCTACAGGGGGCCCCTGAAGCTTTCTTT.

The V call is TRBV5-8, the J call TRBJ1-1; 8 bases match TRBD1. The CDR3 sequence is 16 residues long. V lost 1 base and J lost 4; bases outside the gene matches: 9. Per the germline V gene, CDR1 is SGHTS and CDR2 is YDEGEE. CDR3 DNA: TGTGCCAGCAGCTTGTTGGCAGGGGGCGCGAGCACTGAAGCTTTCTTT. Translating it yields CASSLLAGGASTEAFF.

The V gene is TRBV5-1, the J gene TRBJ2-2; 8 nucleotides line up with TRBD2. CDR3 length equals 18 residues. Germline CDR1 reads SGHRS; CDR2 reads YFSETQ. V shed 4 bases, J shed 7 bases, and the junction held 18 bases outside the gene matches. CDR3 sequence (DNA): TGCGCCAGCAGCCCCTACTCTTTGGCGGGAGGAAGGGACGGGGAGCTGTTTTTT. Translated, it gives CASSPYSLAGGRDGELFF.